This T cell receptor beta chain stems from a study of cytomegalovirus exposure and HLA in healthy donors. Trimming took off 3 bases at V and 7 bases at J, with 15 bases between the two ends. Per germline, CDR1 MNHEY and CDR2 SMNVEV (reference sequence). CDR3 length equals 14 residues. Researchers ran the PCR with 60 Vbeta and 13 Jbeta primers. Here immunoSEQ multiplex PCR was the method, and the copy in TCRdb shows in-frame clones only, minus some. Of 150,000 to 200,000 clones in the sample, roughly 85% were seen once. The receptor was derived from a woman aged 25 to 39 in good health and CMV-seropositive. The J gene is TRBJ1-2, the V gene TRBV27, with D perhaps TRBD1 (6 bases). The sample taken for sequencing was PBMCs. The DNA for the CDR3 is TGTGCCAGCAGTTTTGGGGGGGGCTCGTTTGGCTACACCTTC. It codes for CASSFGGGSFGYTF.